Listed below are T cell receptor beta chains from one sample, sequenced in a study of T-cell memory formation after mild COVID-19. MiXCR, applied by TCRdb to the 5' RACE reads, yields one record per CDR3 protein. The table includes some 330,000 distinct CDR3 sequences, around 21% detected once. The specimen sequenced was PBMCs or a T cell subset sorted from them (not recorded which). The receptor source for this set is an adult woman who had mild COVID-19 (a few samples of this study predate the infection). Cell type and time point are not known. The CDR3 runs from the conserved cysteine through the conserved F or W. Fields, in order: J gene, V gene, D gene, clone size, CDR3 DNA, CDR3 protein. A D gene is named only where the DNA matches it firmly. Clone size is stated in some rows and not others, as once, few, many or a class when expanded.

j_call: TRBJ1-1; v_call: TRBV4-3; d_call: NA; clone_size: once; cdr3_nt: TGCGCCAGCAGCCAAGGGCCCAGAGGGACTGAAGCTTTCTTT; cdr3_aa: CASSQGPRGTEAFF
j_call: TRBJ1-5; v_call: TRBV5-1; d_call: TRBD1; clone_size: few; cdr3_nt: TGCGCCAGCAGCTTGGAAGGGGGCCCGGATCAGCCCCAGCATTTT; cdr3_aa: CASSLEGGPDQPQHF
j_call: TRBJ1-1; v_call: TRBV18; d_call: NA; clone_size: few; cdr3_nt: TGTGCCAGCTCACCACCGATGAGTCAGAACACTGAAGCTTTCTTT; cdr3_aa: CASSPPMSQNTEAFF
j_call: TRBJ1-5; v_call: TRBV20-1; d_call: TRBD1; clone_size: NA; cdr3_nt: TGCAGTGCCCGGGACAGGGAAGGACAGCCCCAGCATTTT; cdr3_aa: CSARDREGQPQHF
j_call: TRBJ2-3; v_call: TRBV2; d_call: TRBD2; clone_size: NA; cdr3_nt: TGTGCCAGCAAATGGCGGGGGGCTGTCGGAGATACGCAGTATTTT; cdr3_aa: CASKWRGAVGDTQYF
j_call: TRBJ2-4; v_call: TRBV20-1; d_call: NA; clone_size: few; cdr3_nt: TGCAGTGCTAGAGATCTATCAGAAGCCAAAAACATTCAGTACTTC; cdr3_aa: CSARDLSEAKNIQYF
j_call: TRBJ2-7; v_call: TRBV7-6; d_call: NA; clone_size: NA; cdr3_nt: TGTGCCAGCAGCTCCTGGACAGCCGCCGAGCAGTACTTC; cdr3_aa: CASSSWTAAEQYF
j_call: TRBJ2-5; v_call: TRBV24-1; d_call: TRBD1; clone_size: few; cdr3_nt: TGTGCCACCAGTGAAACGGGACAGGGGAGTCAAGAGACCCAGTACTTC; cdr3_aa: CATSETGQGSQETQYF
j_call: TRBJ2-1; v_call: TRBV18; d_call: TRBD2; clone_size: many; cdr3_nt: TGTGCCAGCTCACCACAGGCTAGCGGCCTGTCGGGGGAGCAGTTCTTC; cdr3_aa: CASSPQASGLSGEQFF
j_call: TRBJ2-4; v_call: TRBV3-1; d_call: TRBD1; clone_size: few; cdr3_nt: TGTGCCAGCAGCTGGGACAGAAACATTCAGTACTTC; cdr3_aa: CASSWDRNIQYF
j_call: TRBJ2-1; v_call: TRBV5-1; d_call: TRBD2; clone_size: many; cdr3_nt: TGCGCCAGCAGACCAGCGGGGTATACCTACAATGAGCAGTTCTTC; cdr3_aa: CASRPAGYTYNEQFF
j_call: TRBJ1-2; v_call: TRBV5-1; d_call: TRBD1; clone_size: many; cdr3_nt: TGCGCCAGCAGCTTAGGGACAGATGGCTATGGCTACACCTTC; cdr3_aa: CASSLGTDGYGYTF
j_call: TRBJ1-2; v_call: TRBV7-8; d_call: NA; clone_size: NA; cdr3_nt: TGTGCCAGCAACTCGGGGGGTCGCTTCTATGGCTACACCTTC; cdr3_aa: CASNSGGRFYGYTF
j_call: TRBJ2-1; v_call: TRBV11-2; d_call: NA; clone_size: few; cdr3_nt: TGTGCCAGCAGCTTAGACGAGGGGCAGTTCTTC; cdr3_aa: CASSLDEGQFF
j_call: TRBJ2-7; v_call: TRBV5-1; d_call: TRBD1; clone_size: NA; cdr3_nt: TGCGCCAGCCCCCGGACAGGGGGCTACGAGCAGTACTTC; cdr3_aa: CASPRTGGYEQYF
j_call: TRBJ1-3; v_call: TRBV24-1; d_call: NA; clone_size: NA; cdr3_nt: TGTGCCACCAGTGATTTTGGAAACACCATATATTTT; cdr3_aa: CATSDFGNTIYF
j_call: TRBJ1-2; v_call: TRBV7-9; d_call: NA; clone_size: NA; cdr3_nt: TGTGCCAGCAGTTTTCCTCAGACAGAAAACTATGGCTACACCTTC; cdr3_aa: CASSFPQTENYGYTF
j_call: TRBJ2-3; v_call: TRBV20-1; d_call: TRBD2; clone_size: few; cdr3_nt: TGCAGTGCTAGAGGAAGCCTAGCGGGAGGGCCGACAGATACGCAGTATTTT; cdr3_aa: CSARGSLAGGPTDTQYF
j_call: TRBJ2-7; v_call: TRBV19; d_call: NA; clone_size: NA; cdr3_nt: TGTGCCAGTAGGGGGAAACCTGGGACCTACGAGCAGTACTTC; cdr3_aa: CASRGKPGTYEQYF
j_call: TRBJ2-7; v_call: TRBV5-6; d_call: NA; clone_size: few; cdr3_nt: TGTGCCAGCAGCTTGGGGCGGGGATTAGTGGGCGAGCAGTACTTC; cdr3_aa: CASSLGRGLVGEQYF
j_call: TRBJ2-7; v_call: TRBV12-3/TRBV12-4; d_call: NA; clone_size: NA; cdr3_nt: TGTGCCAGCAGTCCCTTTGACACCTACGAGCAGTACTTC; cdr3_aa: CASSPFDTYEQYF
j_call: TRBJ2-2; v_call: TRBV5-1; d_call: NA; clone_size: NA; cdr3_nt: TGCGCCAGCAGCTTGGCAACGTTGCTGTTTTTT; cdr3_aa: CASSLATLLFF
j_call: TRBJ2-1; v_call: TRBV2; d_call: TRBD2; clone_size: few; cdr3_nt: TGTGCCAGCAGTACCACCGGGACTAGCGGGGGGCCTTCCTACAATGAGCAGTTCTTC; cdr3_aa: CASSTTGTSGGPSYNEQFF
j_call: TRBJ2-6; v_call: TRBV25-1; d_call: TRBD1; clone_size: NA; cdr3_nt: TGTGCCAGCAGTTCGGACAGGGGGCCTCCCAGAAGCGTCCTGACTTTC; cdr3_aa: CASSSDRGPPRSVLTF